This TCR beta chain was found in a study of cytomegalovirus exposure and HLA in healthy donors. The study, taken as a whole, reports: V- and J-gene trimming of TCR beta was linked (in a later analysis) to a missense DCLRE1C variant. A list of 150 to 200 TCR beta chains associated with cytomegalovirus was given.

PCR primers comprised 60 Vbeta and 13 Jbeta primers. The protocol was immunoSEQ multiplex PCR, while the TCRdb copy is restricted to in-frame clones and leaves out a portion. The sample comprises about 170,000 clones, around four fifths of which are singletons, and 2.5% to 4% rests with the top ten. In regard to this clone: Its antigen is undetermined.

Sequencing input: PBMCs. The source is a female donor in good health and CMV-seronegative.

The CDR3 spells CASSQDSGGGYNEQFF. In DNA form, the CDR3 reads TGCGCCAGCAGCCAAGATTCAGGGGGCGGGTACAATGAGCAGTTCTTC. The V gene is TRBV4-1, the J gene TRBJ2-1, with 8 bases identical to TRBD1. The ends lost 0 bases at V and 4 bases at J; junction bases unmatched: 5. Germline V lookup: CDR1 MGHRA, CDR2 YSYEKL. CDR3 length equals 16 residues.